A selection of T cell receptor beta chains follows, all from one sample in a study of T-cell memory formation after mild COVID-19. One entry per CDR3 protein results from TCRdb running MiXCR on the 5' RACE reads. The data contain 70,000 to 100,000 distinct CDR3 sequences, approximately 13% of them seen just once; the ten biggest clones take up about 27%. Sample: PBMCs or a T cell subset sorted from them (not recorded which). These receptors were taken from an adult woman who had mild COVID-19 (a few samples of this study predate the infection). Cell type and time point are not known. The CDR3 runs from the conserved cysteine through the conserved F or W. D genes are given only for firm matches. Expanded clones get a size class; other rows say once, few or many, or leave the size out.

v_call,j_call,clone_size,d_call,cdr3_nt,cdr3_aa
TRBV3-1,TRBJ2-7,.,.,TGTGCCAGCAGCCAAGAAAGCAAGAATTACGAGCAGTACTTC,CASSQESKNYEQYF
TRBV6-5,TRBJ1-3,few,TRBD1,TGTGCCAGCAGCTGGACAGGGGGCCCTGGAAACACCATATATTTT,CASSWTGGPGNTIYF
TRBV9,TRBJ1-1,.,TRBD1,TGTGCCAGCAGCGTAGGGTCTTTGACGACAGGGGGCTCGGGCACTGAAGCTTTCTTT,CASSVGSLTTGGSGTEAFF
TRBV29-1,TRBJ1-2,few,.,TGCAGCGCAACAGGGAGAAATGGCTACACCTTC,CSATGRNGYTF
TRBV7-9,TRBJ2-5,many,.,TGTGCCAGCAGCCCACTCCGAGGACAGACCCAAGAGACCCAGTACTTC,CASSPLRGQTQETQYF
TRBV7-2,TRBJ1-2,.,TRBD1,TGTGCCAGCAGCACTGGGACGCAGGGGGGCTATGGCTACACCTTC,CASSTGTQGGYGYTF
TRBV5-1,TRBJ2-3,.,.,TGCGCCAGCAGCTTGGTTCAGGGCCCAGATACGCAGTATTTT,CASSLVQGPDTQYF
TRBV2,TRBJ2-1,.,.,TGTGCCAGCAGTGGCTCGACGTTGGGCCCCGTCAGCTGGAATGAGCAGTTCTTC,CASSGSTLGPVSWNEQFF
TRBV6-2/TRBV6-3,TRBJ2-3,.,TRBD2,TGTGCCAGCTCTAGCGGTAACACAGATACGCAGTATTTT,CASSSGNTDTQYF
TRBV4-1,TRBJ1-1,.,.,TGCGCCAGCAGCCAAGGCCCAGGTGGGAACACTGAAGCTTTCTTT,CASSQGPGGNTEAFF
TRBV4-1,TRBJ2-2,.,.,TGCGAGACCCTTCGGGCCACCGGGGAGCTGTTTTTT,CETLRATGELFF
TRBV4-1,TRBJ2-5,.,TRBD1,TGCGCCAGCAGCCCCACGACAGGGTACATCGAGACCCAGTACTTC,CASSPTTGYIETQYF
TRBV11-2,TRBJ2-3,many,.,TGTGCCAGCAGCTTAGTCCCACCGGGGGAGGGGGCCACAGATACGCAGTATTTT,CASSLVPPGEGATDTQYF
TRBV29-1,TRBJ1-1,.,.,TGCAGCGTTGGGGGAGGTGGGACTGAAGCTTTCTTT,CSVGGGGTEAFF
TRBV7-7,TRBJ2-3,.,.,TGTGCTAGCAGCCTAGAGCGGCCCCAAGATACGCAGTATTTT,CASSLERPQDTQYF
TRBV7-6,TRBJ2-4,few,.,TGTGCCAGCAGCCCCACGGGCGCCAAAAACATTCAGTACTTC,CASSPTGAKNIQYF
TRBV2,TRBJ2-5,.,TRBD1,TGTGCCAGCATGGGACAGCAAGAGACCCAGTACTTC,CASMGQQETQYF
TRBV15,TRBJ1-2,.,.,TGTGCCACCAGCAGAGATAAGCTCTCCCAGGGGCTCTATGGCTACACCTTC,CATSRDKLSQGLYGYTF
TRBV12-3/TRBV12-4,TRBJ2-3,few,.,TGTGCCAGCAGTTACAGGGAGGGCACAGATACGCAGTATTTT,CASSYREGTDTQYF
TRBV20-1,TRBJ1-2,few,.,TGCAGTGCCACCCCGACACTCGGCCACACCTTC,CSATPTLGHTF
TRBV7-9,TRBJ2-3,.,.,TGTGCCAGCAGCCCCCGGGACTTCAAGGATACGCAGTATTTT,CASSPRDFKDTQYF
TRBV4-1,TRBJ2-7,few,TRBD2,TGCGCCAGCAGCCAAGAGGCGGAAGCGGGGTCCTACGAGCAGTACTTC,CASSQEAEAGSYEQYF
TRBV2,TRBJ2-7,.,TRBD1,TGTGCCAGCATTAACCCGGACAGGGGGCTCTACGAGCAGTACTTC,CASINPDRGLYEQYF
TRBV5-6,TRBJ2-6,few,.,TGTGCCAGCAGCTCATTTGACATTAGGCCCAACGTCCTGACTTTC,CASSSFDIRPNVLTF
TRBV29-1,TRBJ2-2,few,.,TGCAGCGTTGAATTAGAAACCGGGGAGCTGTTTTTT,CSVELETGELFF
TRBV5-1,TRBJ2-7,many,TRBD1,TGCGCCAGCAGCTTGGCGGGACAGGAATACGAGCAGTACTTC,CASSLAGQEYEQYF
TRBV4-1,TRBJ2-3,many,.,TGCGCCAGCAGCCAAGATACACAGATGACAGATACGCAGTATTTT,CASSQDTQMTDTQYF
TRBV20-1,TRBJ2-5,medium-sized,.,TGCAGTGCGGACCGGGGATCCCAGGAGACCCAGTACTTC,CSADRGSQETQYF
TRBV6-5,TRBJ2-1,few,TRBD2,TGTGCCAGCAGTTCGGGGGGGTCCCCCTACAATGAGCAGTTCTTC,CASSSGGSPYNEQFF
TRBV3-1,TRBJ2-5,few,.,TGTGCCAGCAGCCAGGGAGAGACCCAGTACTTC,CASSQGETQYF